A single T cell receptor (beta chain) is shown here with its context. TCRdb's copy holds only in-frame clones and misses some; the assay was immunoSEQ multiplex PCR. The sample includes roughly 25,000 clones, roughly nine tenths seen only once; the top ten take 0.75% to 0.9%. The data stem from a study of lymphopenia after photon versus proton radiotherapy. The CDR3 has 16 amino acids. The trim removed 1 base at V and 12 bases at J, leaving 14 bases unmatched. Germline assignment: CDR1 SGHAT and CDR2 FQNNGV. The sequence was collected from a woman in her forties or fifties with cholangiocarcinoma. The V gene is TRBV11-2, the J gene TRBJ1-5; 8 bases match TRBD1. Sequencing used peripheral blood, obtained from a patient treated with photon-based radiotherapy. The CDR3 protein is CASSLGSGRGLVFQHF. CDR3 sequence (DNA): TGTGCCAGCAGCTTAGGTTCTGGCAGGGGGCTAGTGTTCCAGCATTTT.